The rows below give T cell receptor beta chains drawn from one sample of a study of T cells in localized non-small cell lung cancer. Using immunoSEQ multiplex PCR, the repertoire was profiled, and TCRdb retains in-frame clones only, with some absent. In the table there are under 50,000 clones, roughly 88% of which are singletons. The sequencing used peripheral blood mononuclear cells, collected before any cancer treatment. These receptors were taken from a male donor aged 60 or over with stage II lung adenocarcinoma. Both conserved end residues are part of each CDR3. The order of the fields is CDR3 length, clone size, D gene, V gene, J gene, CDR3 protein, CDR3 DNA. A D gene is named only where the DNA matches it firmly. A clone size is listed for some rows: how often the clone was seen (once, few, many), or a class if it is expanded.

>14|NA|NA|TRBV11-2|TRBJ2-3
CASSLDRLTDTQYF
TGTGCCAGCAGCTTAGACCGGTTGACAGATACGCAGTATTTT
>15|NA|NA|TRBV7-9|TRBJ1-4
CASSLGRQMTEKLFF
TGTGCCAGCAGCTTAGGAAGACAGATGACTGAAAAACTGTTTTTT
>16|NA|NA|TRBV18|TRBJ1-3
CASSPNPQGTGNTIYF
TGTGCCAGCTCACCGAACCCCCAGGGGACTGGAAACACCATATATTTT
>15|NA|NA|TRBV6-5|TRBJ2-7
CASSKFGGASYEQYF
TGTGCCAGCAGTAAGTTTGGGGGGGCCTCCTACGAGCAGTACTTC
>14|NA|NA|TRBV6-1|TRBJ2-3
CASINAGRPDTQYF
TGTGCCAGCATCAACGCAGGGAGGCCAGATACGCAGTATTTT
>15|NA|NA|TRBV5-5|TRBJ1-1
CASSLGNGMNTEAFF
TGTGCCAGCAGCTTGGGTAACGGGATGAACACTGAAGCTTTCTTT
>15|NA|TRBD2|TRBV2|TRBJ2-3
CASRGTSGSGDTQYF
TGTGCCAGCAGGGGGACTAGCGGGAGTGGAGATACGCAGTATTTT
>14|once|TRBD1|TRBV5-1|TRBJ1-1
CASSLGQVNTEAFF
TGCGCCAGCAGCTTAGGACAGGTGAACACTGAAGCTTTCTTT
>13|once|NA|TRBV6-5|TRBJ2-2
CASRGITTGELFF
TGTGCCAGCAGGGGGATTACCACCGGGGAGCTGTTTTTT
>14|NA|NA|TRBV10-3|TRBJ2-7
CATYQSGGNYEQYF
TGTGCCACCTACCAGAGTGGAGGGAACTACGAGCAGTACTTC
>18|NA|TRBD2|TRBV7-2|TRBJ2-7
CASNPRGRGLAGAYEQYF
TGTGCCAGCAACCCTAGGGGAAGGGGACTAGCGGGAGCCTACGAGCAGTACTTC
>15|NA|NA|TRBV7-9|TRBJ2-5
CASSLWRLEQETQYF
TGTGCCAGCAGCTTATGGCGTCTAGAGCAAGAGACCCAGTACTTC
>12|NA|NA|TRBV28|TRBJ2-7
CASSSGIYEQYF
TGTGCCAGCAGTTCCGGTATCTACGAGCAGTACTTC
>13|NA|NA|TRBV11-2|TRBJ2-4
CASSLGQANIQYF
TGTGCCAGCAGTCTGGGGCAGGCAAACATTCAGTACTTC
>13|NA|NA|TRBV7-6|TRBJ2-1
CASSLGRGDEQFF
TGTGCCAGCAGCTTAGGCAGAGGGGATGAGCAGTTCTTC
>13|NA|NA|TRBV7-9|TRBJ1-1
CASSLFSGEVAFF
TGTGCCAGCAGCTTATTTAGCGGGGAGGTAGCTTTCTTT
>15|NA|NA|TRBV2|TRBJ2-5
CASSEAPQGAETQYF
TGTGCCAGCAGTGAAGCACCACAGGGTGCGGAGACCCAGTACTTC
>13|NA|TRBD2|TRBV30|TRBJ2-5
CAWSVGGEGTQYF
TGTGCCTGGAGTGTAGGAGGGGAGGGGACCCAGTACTTC
>14|NA|NA|TRBV5-6|TRBJ2-1
CASSLYGLTNEQFF
TGTGCCAGCAGCTTGTATGGACTAACTAATGAGCAGTTCTTC
>13|NA|NA|TRBV25-1|TRBJ2-5
CASSRRTGETQYF
TGTGCCAGCAGCCGTAGAACGGGAGAGACCCAGTACTTC
>15|NA|NA|TRBV30|TRBJ1-1
CAYLDRYVMNTEAFF
TGTGCCTACCTAGACAGGTACGTCATGAACACTGAAGCTTTCTTT
>17|NA|NA|TRBV28|TRBJ1-2
CASSVSGYGGSNYGYTF
TGTGCCAGCAGTGTCTCCGGCTACGGAGGATCTAACTATGGCTACACCTTC
>13|few|NA|TRBV5-1|TRBJ1-1
CASSQEGRTEAFF
TGCGCCAGCAGCCAGGAGGGGCGTACTGAAGCTTTCTTT
>12|NA|NA|TRBV19|TRBJ2-1
CASRDPYNEQFF
TGTGCCAGTAGGGATCCCTACAATGAGCAGTTCTTC
>14|NA|NA|TRBV11-2|TRBJ2-2
CASSRRGNTGELFF
TGTGCCAGCAGCCGCAGGGGTAACACCGGGGAGCTGTTTTTT
>12|few|NA|TRBV6-1|TRBJ1-2
CASWPVSGGYTF
TGTGCCAGCTGGCCGGTGTCTGGTGGCTACACCTTC
>13|NA|NA|TRBV5-4|TRBJ2-1
CASSLQGPNEQFF
TGTGCCAGCAGCTTACAGGGACCCAATGAGCAGTTCTTC
>14|NA|TRBD1|TRBV29-1|TRBJ2-5
CSVEDRDRTRDLDF
TGCAGCGTTGAAGACCGGGACAGGACGAGAGATTTGGACTTC
>14|NA|NA|TRBV5-1|TRBJ1-1
CASSGGHLNTEAFF
TGCGCCAGCAGCGGGGGACACCTGAACACTGAAGCTTTCTTT
>16|NA|TRBD2|TRBV28|TRBJ2-5
CASSRLAGGTWETQYF
TGTGCCAGCAGTCGATTGGCGGGAGGCACTTGGGAGACCCAGTACTTC
>15|NA|TRBD1|TRBV7-2|TRBJ2-1
CASSFQGVWGNEQFF
TGTGCCAGCAGTTTCCAGGGGGTCTGGGGCAATGAGCAGTTCTTC